The clone carrying this TCR beta chain was seen many times. Its antigen is unidentified. Fresh 10 ml peripheral blood yielded PBMCs. These data are taken from a study of T cells in Graves' hyperthyroidism and ophthalmopathy. From RNA transcripts, TCR beta CDR3 regions were amplified. A set of HTBI primers served as the primers for a first-round RT-PCR of the TCR CDR3. TCRdb itself ran the multiplex PCR reads through MiXCR, one entry per CDR3 protein. The sample holds around 600,000 distinct CDR3 sequences; about 14% are singletons and the top ten take around 7%. Germline CDR1 reads MDHEN; CDR2 reads SYDVKM. Trimming pared 3 bases from V and 2 bases from J, leaving 11 bases between. CDR3 length: 15 residues. Study-level findings and limits: Most clonotypes expanded in the thyroid (above 0.001) were also present in blood.

The sequencing input was blood. The TCR originated in a woman aged 18-29 years with Graves' ophthalmopathy. V usage is TRBV28 and J usage is TRBJ2-1; no reliable D call. CDR3 region: CASSFSRAPYNEQFF. The DNA for the CDR3 is TGTGCCAGCAGTTTTAGTCGGGCCCCCTACAATGAGCAGTTCTTC. The full variable domain, rest sourced from reference TRBV28 and TRBJ2-1, is DVKVTQSSRYLVKRTGEKVFLECVQDMDHENMFWYRQDPGLGLRLIYFSYDVKMKEKGDIPEGYSVSREKKERFSLILESASTNQTSMYLCASSFSRAPYNEQFFGPGTRLTVL.